The clone carrying this T cell receptor beta chain was seen a few times. TCRdb fed the 5' RACE reads into MiXCR, producing one record per CDR3 protein. The sample lists roughly 100,000 distinct CDR3 sequences, roughly 15% occurring once. This specimen belongs to a study of early T cells in non-severe SARS-CoV-2 infection. The sample comprised whole blood. The sequence was obtained from an adult who was a healthcare worker with PCR-confirmed SARS-CoV-2 infection or an uninfected control (not recorded which).

The CDR3 region has the DNA TGTGCCAGCAGCTTAGCGTTGGAGTTAGGCTCCGCCGGGGCCAACGTCCTGACTTTC. Residues: CASSLALELGSAGANVLTF. This sequence joins TRBV7-9 and TRBJ2-6; D is unclear. This CDR3 is 19 amino acids long. Per the germline V gene, CDR1 is SEHNR and CDR2 is FQNEAQ (reference sequence). With 0 bases removed from V and 4 bases from J, the gap between germline ends came to 19 bases. The full variable domain, rest sourced from reference TRBV7-9 and TRBJ2-6, is DTGVSQNPRHKITKRGQNVTFRCDPISEHNRLYWYRQTLGQGPEFLTYFQNEAQLEKSRLLSDRFSAERPKGSFSTLEIQRTEQGDSAMYLCASSLALELGSAGANVLTFGAGSRLTVL.